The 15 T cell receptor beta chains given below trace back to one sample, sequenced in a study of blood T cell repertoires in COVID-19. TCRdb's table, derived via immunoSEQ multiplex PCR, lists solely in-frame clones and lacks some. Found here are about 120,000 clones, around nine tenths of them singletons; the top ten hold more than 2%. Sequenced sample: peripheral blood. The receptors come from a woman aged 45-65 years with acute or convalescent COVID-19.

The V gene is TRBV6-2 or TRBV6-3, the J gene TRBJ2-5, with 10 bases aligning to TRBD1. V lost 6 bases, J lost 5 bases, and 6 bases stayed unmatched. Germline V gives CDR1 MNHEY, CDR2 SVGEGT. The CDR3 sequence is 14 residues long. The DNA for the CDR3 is TGTGCCAGCAGCCCGGGACAGGGGTGGGAGACCCAGTACTTC. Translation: CASSPGQGWETQYF.

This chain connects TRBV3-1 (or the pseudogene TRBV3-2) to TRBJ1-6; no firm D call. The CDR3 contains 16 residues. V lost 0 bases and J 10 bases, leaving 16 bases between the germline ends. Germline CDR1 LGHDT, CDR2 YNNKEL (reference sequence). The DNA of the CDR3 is TGTGCCAGCAGCCAAGATCCCCCTAGTATAGGCTCACCCCTCCACTTT. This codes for CASSQDPPSIGSPLHF.

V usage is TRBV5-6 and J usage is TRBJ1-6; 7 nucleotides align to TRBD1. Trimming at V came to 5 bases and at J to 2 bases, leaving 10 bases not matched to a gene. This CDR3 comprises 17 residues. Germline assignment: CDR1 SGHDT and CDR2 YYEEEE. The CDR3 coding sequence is TGTGCCAGCAGACCTACAGGGGTCAAGGCCTATAATTCACCCCTCCACTTT. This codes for CASRPTGVKAYNSPLHF.

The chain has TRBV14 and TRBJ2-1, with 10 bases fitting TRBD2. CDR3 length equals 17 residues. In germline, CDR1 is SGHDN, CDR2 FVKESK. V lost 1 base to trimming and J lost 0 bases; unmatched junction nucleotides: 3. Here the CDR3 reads CASSQVSGRTSYNEQFF. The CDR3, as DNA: TGTGCCAGCAGCCAAGTTAGCGGGAGGACCTCCTACAATGAGCAGTTCTTC.

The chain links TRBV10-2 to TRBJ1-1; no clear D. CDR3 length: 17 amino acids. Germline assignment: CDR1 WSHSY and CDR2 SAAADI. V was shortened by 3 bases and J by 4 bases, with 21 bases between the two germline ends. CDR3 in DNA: TGCGCCAGCAGTGACTCTAACCCTTCGGGTCTGGGCACTGAAGCTTTCTTT. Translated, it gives CASSDSNPSGLGTEAFF.

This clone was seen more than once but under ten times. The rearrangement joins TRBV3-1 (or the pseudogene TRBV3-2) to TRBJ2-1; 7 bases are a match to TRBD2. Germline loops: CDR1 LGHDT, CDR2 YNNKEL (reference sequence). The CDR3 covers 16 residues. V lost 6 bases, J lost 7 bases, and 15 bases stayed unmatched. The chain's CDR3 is CASSLLGAGEKNEQFF. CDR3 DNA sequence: TGTGCCAGCAGTCTCCTAGGGGCGGGAGAGAAAAATGAGCAGTTCTTC.

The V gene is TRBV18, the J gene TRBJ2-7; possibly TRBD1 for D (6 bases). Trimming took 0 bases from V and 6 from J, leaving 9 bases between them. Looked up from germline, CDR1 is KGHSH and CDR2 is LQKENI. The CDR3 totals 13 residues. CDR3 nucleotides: TGTGCCAGCTCACCACCCGGGACACTCGAGCAGTACTTC. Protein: CASSPPGTLEQYF. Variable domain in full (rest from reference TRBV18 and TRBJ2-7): NAGVMQNPRHLVRRRGQEARLRCSPMKGHSHVYWYRQLPEEGLKFMVYLQKENIIDESGMPKERFSAEFPKEGPSILRIQQVVRGDSAAYFCASSPPGTLEQYFGPGTRLTVT.

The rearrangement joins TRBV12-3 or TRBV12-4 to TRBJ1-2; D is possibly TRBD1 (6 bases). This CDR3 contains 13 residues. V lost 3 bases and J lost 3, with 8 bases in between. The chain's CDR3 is CASSLGGHYGYTF. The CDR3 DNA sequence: TGTGCCAGCAGTTTGGGGGGGCACTATGGCTACACCTTC.

The CDR3 region is CASSYWGVMNTEAFF. The CDR3 DNA is TGTGCCAGCAGTTACTGGGGGGTGATGAACACTGAAGCTTTCTTT. This chain uses TRBV6-2 or TRBV6-3 with TRBJ1-1, with D maybe TRBD1 (5 bases). CDR1 and CDR2 from the germline V gene are MNHEY and SVGEGT. V was cut by 1 base and J by 0 bases, with 9 bases left in between. This CDR3 comprises 15 residues.

Here the CDR3 reads CASSMRGNAGHQETQYF. The CDR3 DNA reads TGTGCCAGCAGCATGAGGGGGAACGCGGGCCATCAAGAGACCCAGTACTTC. This chain joins TRBV21-1 and TRBJ2-5; the DNA was not compared with TRBD1, the D call given in the table. TRBV21-1 is recorded as a pseudogene. The CDR3 spans 17 residues.

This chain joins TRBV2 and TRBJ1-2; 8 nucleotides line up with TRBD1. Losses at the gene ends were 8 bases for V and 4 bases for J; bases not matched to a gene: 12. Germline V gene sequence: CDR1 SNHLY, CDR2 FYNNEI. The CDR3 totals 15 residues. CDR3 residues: CASSTMTGATYGYTF. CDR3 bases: TGTGCCAGCTCAACAATGACAGGGGCTACCTATGGCTACACCTTC.

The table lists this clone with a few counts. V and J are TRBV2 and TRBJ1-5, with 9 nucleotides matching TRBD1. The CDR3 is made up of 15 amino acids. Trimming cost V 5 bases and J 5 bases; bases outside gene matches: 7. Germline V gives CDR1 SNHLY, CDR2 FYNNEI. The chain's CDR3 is CASSRDTGGDQPQHF. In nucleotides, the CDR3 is TGTGCCAGCAGTAGGGATACAGGGGGCGATCAGCCCCAGCATTTT.

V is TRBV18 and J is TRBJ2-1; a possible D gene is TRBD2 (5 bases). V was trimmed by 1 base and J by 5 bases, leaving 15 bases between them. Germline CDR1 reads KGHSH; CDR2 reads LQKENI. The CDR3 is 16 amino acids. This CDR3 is CASSPHVRRLNNEQFF. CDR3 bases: TGTGCCAGCTCACCACATGTCCGTCGACTAAACAATGAGCAGTTCTTC.

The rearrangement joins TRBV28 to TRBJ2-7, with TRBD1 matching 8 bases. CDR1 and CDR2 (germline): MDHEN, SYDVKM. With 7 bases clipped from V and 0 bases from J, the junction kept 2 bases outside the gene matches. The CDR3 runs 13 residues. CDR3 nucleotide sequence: TGTGCCAGCATCGACAGGGGCTCCTACGAGCAGTACTTC. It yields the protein CASIDRGSYEQYF.

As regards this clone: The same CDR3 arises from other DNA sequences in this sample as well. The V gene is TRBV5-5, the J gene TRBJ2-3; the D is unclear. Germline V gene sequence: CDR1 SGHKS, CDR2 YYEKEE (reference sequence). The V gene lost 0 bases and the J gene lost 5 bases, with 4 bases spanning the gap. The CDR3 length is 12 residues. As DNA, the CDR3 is TGTGCCAGCAGCTTGGGAGGAGATACGCAGTATTTT. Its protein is CASSLGGDTQYF.